These 31 T cell receptor beta chains were sequenced from one sample in a study of vaccination and CD4 T cells after COVID-19. Treatment defined: approximately 11-day PBMC culture with coronavirus spike peptide pools or control peptides (ViraFEST assay). Sequencing of the DNA from cultured CD4+ T cells was carried out with the Oncomine TCR Beta short-read assay. TCRdb passed the PCR reads through MiXCR, listing each CDR3 protein once. This table holds around 9,600 distinct CDR3 sequences, 50% to 65% found once. No antigen has been identified for these receptors. Material: CD4+ T cells from blood, cultured in vitro. These receptor sequences come from a human donor who had recovered from COVID-19.

CDR3 DNA sequence: TGCAGTGCACGGGACAGCTCCTACGAGCAGTACTTC. It encodes CSARDSSYEQYF. The rearrangement joins TRBV20-1 to TRBJ2-7, with 7 positions matching TRBD1. The CDR3 totals 12 residues. V lost 6 bases to trimming and J lost 0 bases; unmatched junction nucleotides: 2. Germline V lookup: CDR1 DFQATT, CDR2 SNEGSKA (reference sequence).

This clonotype was recorded a few times. J is TRBJ1-5 and V is TRBV7-2, with D unclear. Germline CDR1 is SGHTA and CDR2 is FQGNSA. CDR3 length: 13 amino acids. The V and J ends lost 1 base and 4 bases respectively, with 5 bases between them. CDR3 DNA: TGTGCCAGCAGCTTAGAGATTAATCAGCCCCAGCATTTT. Amino acids: CASSLEINQPQHF.

The rearrangement links TRBV30 to TRBJ2-7; 9 bases align to TRBD2. The CDR3 has 14 residues. CDR1 is GTSNPN, CDR2 SVGIG, per germline (reference sequence). The ends lost 1 base at V and 3 bases at J; junction bases unmatched: 4. CDR3 DNA sequence: TGTGCCTGGAGTGGTAGCGGGGGCTACTACGAGCAGTACTTC. This sequence encodes CAWSGSGGYYEQYF.

The CDR3 region is CSARDREYGYTF. In DNA form, the CDR3 reads TGCAGTGCTAGAGATCGAGAGTACGGCTACACCTTC. The chain has TRBV20-1 and TRBJ1-2, with D unclear. The CDR3 extends over 12 amino acids. Germline V gene data show CDR1 as DFQATT and CDR2 as SNEGSKA (reference sequence). V was shortened by 0 bases and J by 8 bases, with 10 bases between the two germline ends.

The V and J genes are TRBV7-9 and TRBJ1-4; D uncertain. V was pared by 3 bases and J by 14 bases, with 16 bases between. Per the germline V gene, CDR1 is SEHNR and CDR2 is FQNEAQ (reference sequence). This CDR3 comprises 13 residues. CDR3 coding DNA: TGTGCCAGCAGCTTCGTCCCGGGAGAAAGCCTGTTTTTT. This encodes CASSFVPGESLFF.

This chain uses TRBV27 with TRBJ2-2, with a tentative D call TRBD1 (6 bases). The CDR3 contains 13 residues. Germline CDR1 MNHEY, CDR2 SMNVEV (reference sequence). Between the trimmed V and J ends, which lost 9 bases and 7 bases, there was a span of 15 bases. As DNA, the CDR3 is TGTGCCAGAACTCGACAGGAGAGCGGGGAGCTGTTTTTT. Translated, it gives CARTRQESGELFF.

The chain couples TRBV4-3 to TRBJ2-2; TRBD2 matches 8 bases. The V gene end was trimmed by 0 bases and the J gene end by 2 bases; junction bases not matched to a gene: 11. Per germline, CDR1 LGHNA and CDR2 YSLEER. The CDR3 runs to 19 residues. The CDR3 sequence: CASSQDLLRGGINTGELFF. The CDR3 DNA reads as TGCGCCAGCAGCCAAGATCTCCTGCGCGGGGGGATAAACACCGGGGAGCTGTTTTTT.

V usage is TRBV21-1 and J usage is TRBJ1-1. TRBV21-1 is listed as a pseudogene. This CDR3 has 13 amino acids. CDR3 coding DNA: TGTGCCAGCAGCGCCCATGCGGCACATGAAGCTTTCTTT. Translating it yields CASSAHAAHEAFF.

In this sample, this clonotype turned up a few times. This chain uses TRBV6-1 with TRBJ1-5; D is possibly TRBD1 (5 bases). The CDR3 loop spans 14 amino acids. The germline V and J ends were trimmed by 6 bases and 0 bases, with 9 bases remaining between them. Germline V gene data show CDR1 as MNHNS and CDR2 as SASEGT. The CDR3 loop is CASSDRYSNQPQHF. The CDR3 DNA reads TGTGCCAGCAGCGACAGATATAGCAATCAGCCCCAGCATTTT.

This clonotype was recorded a few times. For the CDR3, the DNA is TGTGCCAGCAGCTTAGGGATAGGATCACCCCTCCACTTT. Translated, it gives CASSLGIGSPLHF. The chain has TRBV7-2 and TRBJ1-6; no clear D. The V end was cut by 1 base, the J end by 10 bases, with 8 bases between. Looked up from germline, CDR1 is SGHTA and CDR2 is FQGNSA. CDR3 size: 13 residues.

This clonotype was picked up a small number of times. The CDR3 region is CASSSTSGQGTNQPQHF. The CDR3 coding sequence is TGTGCCAGCAGTTCTACCTCCGGACAGGGTACCAATCAGCCCCAGCATTTT. The rearrangement links TRBV6-5 to TRBJ1-5; 8 bases fit TRBD1. With V trimmed by 4 bases and J by 3 bases, 11 bases remained unmatched. Looked up from germline, CDR1 is MNHEY and CDR2 is SVGAGI. CDR3 length equals 17 residues.

The rearrangement uses TRBV11-3 and TRBJ2-7; 7 bases are shared with TRBD1. The J segment lost 3 bases and the V segment lost 3 bases, leaving 5 bases of the junction unmatched. This CDR3 contains 14 residues. In germline, CDR1 is SGHNT, CDR2 YENEEA. The CDR3 sequence: CASSFGQDDYEQYF. Written as DNA, the CDR3 is TGTGCCAGCAGCTTTGGACAGGACGACTACGAGCAGTACTTC.

This chain links TRBV19 with TRBJ1-2; D not resolved. The CDR3 sequence is 12 residues long. Looked up from germline, CDR1 is LNHDA and CDR2 is SQIVND (reference sequence). Trimming stripped 10 bases from V and 7 bases from J, with 16 bases between. CDR3 sequence reads: CATRAGSGGYTF. CDR3 sequence (DNA): TGTGCCACCCGGGCCGGGTCGGGTGGCTACACCTTC.

The rearrangement uses TRBV4-3 and TRBJ1-2; 10 nucleotides match TRBD1. Germline V lookup: CDR1 LGHNA, CDR2 YSLEER. J was trimmed by 8 bases and V by 5 bases; bases with no gene match: 2. This CDR3 is built from 12 residues. The CDR3 sequence: CASSDRGHGYTF. The CDR3 DNA reads TGCGCCAGCAGCGACAGGGGGCACGGCTACACCTTC.

This chain joins TRBV19 and TRBJ1-2, with no clear D. Germline-derived CDR1 and CDR2 are LNHDA and SQIVND (reference sequence). The length of the CDR3 is 15 residues. Deletions cut 6 bases from V and 4 bases from J, with 18 bases between. The CDR3 is CASSSAAVFGYGYTF. Written as DNA, the CDR3 is TGTGCCAGTAGCTCCGCGGCTGTCTTTGGCTATGGCTACACCTTC.

This rearrangement joins TRBV19 to TRBJ2-7, with 12 bases lining up with TRBD2. The V segment lost 5 bases and the J segment 0 bases; nucleotides outside the gene matches: 11. CDR3 length equals 18 residues. Germline lookup yields CDR1 LNHDA and CDR2 SQIVND (reference sequence). The CDR3 sequence: CASSRLAGEASSSYEQYF. The CDR3 DNA follows: TGTGCCAGTAGTCGACTAGCGGGAGAAGCTAGTAGCTCCTACGAGCAGTACTTC.

This clonotype showed up just a few times. The chain couples TRBV7-9 to TRBJ1-1, with D unresolved. The V end was cut by 5 bases, the J end by 6 bases, with 13 bases between. Looked up from germline, CDR1 is SEHNR and CDR2 is FQNEAQ (reference sequence). The CDR3 runs 13 residues. The CDR3 DNA is TGTGCCAGCAGCCCGGTGAGTGGCGCTGAAGCTTTCTTT. Protein product: CASSPVSGAEAFF. The variable domain in full, completed from reference TRBV7-9 and TRBJ1-1, reads DTGVSQNPRHKITKRGQNVTFRCDPISEHNRLYWYRQTLGQGPEFLTYFQNEAQLEKSRLLSDRFSAERPKGSFSTLEIQRTEQGDSAMYLCASSPVSGAEAFFGQGTRLTVV.

This chain uses TRBV21-1 with TRBJ1-1. TRBV21-1 counts as a pseudogene. The CDR3 contains 14 residues. CDR3 sequence: CASTPTAVKTEAFF. In nucleotides, the CDR3 is TGTGCCAGCACCCCGACGGCAGTTAAGACTGAAGCTTTCTTT.

The rearrangement joins TRBV7-6 to TRBJ2-3, with D unresolved. Germline values: CDR1 SGHVS, CDR2 FNYEAQ. Trimming pared 6 bases from V and 4 bases from J, leaving 23 bases between. The CDR3 runs 17 residues. The CDR3 DNA is TGTGCCAGCAGTTACCACGGTCGCTGGGGAAGCCCAGATACGCAGTATTTT. This translates into CASSYHGRWGSPDTQYF.

This clonotype has a handful of counts. The V and J genes are TRBV25-1 and TRBJ2-5; D gene ambiguous. The germline V and J ends were trimmed by 10 bases and 4 bases, with 22 bases remaining between them. Germline V gene data show CDR1 as MGHDK and CDR2 as SYGVNS. This CDR3 region has 15 residues. CDR3 sequence reads: CATLLPFRGVETQYF. DNA for the CDR3: TGTGCCACTCTATTACCTTTCCGAGGAGTAGAGACCCAGTACTTC.

This clonotype was counted a few times. The chain joins TRBV6-5 to TRBJ1-2, with D possibly being TRBD1 (5 bases). Deletions cut 0 bases from V and 1 base from J, with 6 bases between. CDR3 length: 14 residues. The germline CDR1 and CDR2 sequences are MNHEY and SVGAGI. As DNA, the CDR3 is TGTGCCAGCAGTTACTCGGACAATAACTATGGCTACACCTTC. Its translation: CASSYSDNNYGYTF.

V usage is TRBV20-1 and J usage is TRBJ1-5; no reliable D call. The CDR3 is made up of 14 amino acids. Germline V gene data show CDR1 as DFQATT and CDR2 as SNEGSKA (reference sequence). V shed 6 bases and J shed 8 bases, with 20 bases lying between them. DNA of the CDR3: TGCAGTGCAAGCCGTCCGGAGGGCTCGGAGCCCCAGCATTTT. This codes for CSASRPEGSEPQHF.

The rearrangement uses TRBV6-1 and TRBJ2-1; D ambiguous. V was pared by 2 bases and J by 14 bases, with 7 bases between. In germline, CDR1 is MNHNS, CDR2 SASEGT. The CDR3 length is 10 residues. CDR3 nucleotide sequence: TGTGCCAGCAGTGAATGGACCGAGTTCTTC. Its translation is CASSEWTEFF.

The chain uses TRBV6-1 and TRBJ1-2; possibly TRBD1 for D (5 bases). The germline CDR1 and CDR2 sequences are MNHNS and SASEGT. Trimming removed 10 bases from V and 5 bases from J, with 20 bases in between. CDR3 length equals 14 residues. CDR3 residues: CATRGRTDPYGYTF. Here the CDR3 DNA reads TGTGCCACCCGGGGCAGAACGGACCCTTATGGCTACACCTTC.

This clonotype was detected a few times. The chain has TRBV20-1 and TRBJ1-1, with D possibly matching TRBD1 (6 bases). Germline V gene lookup returns CDR1 DFQATT and CDR2 SNEGSKA (reference sequence). The CDR3 covers 15 residues. Trimming shortened V by 3 bases and J by 7 bases, and 21 bases separated the two germline ends. The CDR3 DNA is TGCAGTGCTAGTGGCCCACAGGGCGGCGATGGTGAAGCTTTCTTT. It yields the protein CSASGPQGGDGEAFF.

The chain has TRBV2 and TRBJ1-1, with 9 bases fitting TRBD1. J was trimmed by 5 bases and V by 4 bases; bases with no gene match: 2. The CDR3 consists of 13 residues. Germline V gene sequence: CDR1 SNHLY, CDR2 FYNNEI. CDR3 sequence: CASSGQGGTEAFF. The DNA of the CDR3 is TGTGCCAGCAGTGGACAGGGGGGGACTGAAGCTTTCTTT.

This clonotype was counted a few times. The chain has TRBV6-4 and TRBJ2-3; 8 nucleotides match TRBD2. Germline-derived CDR1 and CDR2 are MRHNA and SNTAGT. The V segment lost 4 bases and the J segment 2 bases; nucleotides outside the gene matches: 5. The CDR3 is 15 amino acids. This CDR3 is CASSVTSGSTDTQYF. The CDR3 DNA reads TGTGCCAGCAGTGTCACTAGCGGTTCCACAGATACGCAGTATTTT.

This sequence joins TRBV6-1 and TRBJ2-2, with a tentative D call TRBD2 (6 bases). This CDR3 contains 14 residues. Germline assignment: CDR1 MNHNS and CDR2 SASEGT. V lost 6 bases and J lost 6, with 14 bases in between. The CDR3 DNA sequence: TGTGCCAGCAGCTTCCGTAGGAGGGCCGGGGAGCTGTTTTTT. Protein: CASSFRRRAGELFF.

CDR3 residues: CASSLDLQGMGEKLFF. CDR3 DNA: TGTGCCAGCAGCTTAGACCTACAGGGAATGGGTGAAAAACTGTTTTTT. This chain connects TRBV7-6 to TRBJ1-4, with a possible D match to TRBD1 (6 bases). CDR3 length: 16 amino acids. Trimming cost V 1 base and J 7 bases, with 16 bases left between them. The germline V gene has CDR1 SGHVS and CDR2 FNYEAQ.

This clonotype was seen a few times. The rearrangement joins TRBV27 to TRBJ1-4, with a possible D match to TRBD1 (6 bases). Trimming took 6 bases from V and 2 from J, leaving 13 bases between them. This CDR3 spans 15 amino acids. CDR1 is MNHEY and CDR2 is SMNVEV in the germline V gene (reference sequence). The CDR3 DNA follows: TGTGCCAGCAGCCCCTTCGGACAGACTAATGAAAAACTGTTTTTT. Its translation is CASSPFGQTNEKLFF.

The chain recombines TRBV19 with TRBJ2-2, with D perhaps matching TRBD2 (5 bases). Trimming took off 9 bases at V and 3 bases at J, with 8 bases between the two ends. The germline CDR1 and CDR2 sequences are LNHDA and SQIVND (reference sequence). There are 12 residues in the CDR3. CDR3 sequence: CASQRHTGELFF. CDR3 bases: TGTGCCAGCCAGCGGCACACCGGGGAGCTGTTTTTT.